The 13 T cell receptor beta chains below were found in one sample sequenced in a study of T cell repertoires in cytomegalovirus infection (dated by TCRdb to the late 2010s). TCRdb records Illumina HiSeq 1500 as the sequencer. The public reads were quality trimmed at Q25 with fastp and then assembled into clones with MiXCR by TCRdb, keeping productive beta chains. Here each entry gathers all rows of one CDR3 protein and keeps the most common genes and DNA. This sample has approximately 100,000 distinct CDR3 sequences in its table, and approximately 45% of those were observed once. The ten largest account for about three quarters of the sample. The sample's treatment or condition, from its label and the paper: in vitro stimulation with specific CMV peptide epitopes to enrich CMV-specific T cells. Their antigens are not known. The source material was CD8+ T cells from cultured PBMCs, sampled from culture after CMV antigen stimulation. These receptors all stem from a human donor in good health (CMV status not recorded). Some clones in this sample may be carry-over from other donors' samples.

Many counts were recorded for this clonotype. In DNA, the CDR3 is TGTGCCAGCAGCCAAGTTGCACTAGCGTCCTACGAGCAGTACTTC. This translates into CASSQVALASYEQYF. The V gene is TRBV4-2, the J gene TRBJ2-7; 7 bases fit TRBD2. Trimming cost V 1 base and J 1 base; bases outside gene matches: 4. CDR1 is LGHNA, CDR2 YNFKEQ, per germline. The CDR3 spans 15 residues.

The chain combines TRBV4-1 with TRBJ2-1; 12 bases agree with TRBD1. The CDR3 runs 15 residues. Germline V gene lookup returns CDR1 MGHRA and CDR2 YSYEKL. Trimming cost V 7 bases and J 10 bases; bases outside gene matches: 11. The CDR3 protein is CASTEGQGAVVEQFF. Here the CDR3 DNA reads TGCGCCAGCACCGAGGGACAGGGGGCTGTGGTCGAGCAGTTCTTC.

The chain uses TRBV4-1 and TRBJ2-2, with 8 bases that match TRBD2. CDR1 is MGHRA, CDR2 YSYEKL, per germline. The CDR3 runs to 17 residues. J gave up 4 bases and V 1 base, and 8 bases lay outside the gene matches. CDR3 in DNA: TGCGCCAGCAGCCAAGCGGGGGGGGCTACGGGCACCGGGGAGCTGTTTTTT. As protein: CASSQAGGATGTGELFF.

The chain uses TRBV5-6 and TRBJ1-2; possible D gene TRBD1, 5 bases. There are 15 residues in the CDR3. V gave up 4 bases and J gave up 6 bases, with 19 bases separating them. Germline-derived CDR1 and CDR2 are SGHDT and YYEEEE. The CDR3 DNA sequence: TGTGCCAGCAGCCTACCAGGTTACATAGGGGATGGCTACACCTTC. Amino acid sequence: CASSLPGYIGDGYTF.

The chain employs TRBV6-1 and TRBJ1-2; the D is unclear. V lost 6 bases, J lost 1 base, and 12 bases lay in between. The CDR3 is 14 residues long. CDR1 is MNHNS and CDR2 is SASEGT in the germline V gene. The CDR3 here is CASSPLESNYGYTF. CDR3 in DNA: TGTGCCAGCAGCCCCCTAGAAAGTAACTATGGCTACACCTTC.

V usage is TRBV7-9 and J usage is TRBJ2-2; TRBD1 might be the D (5 bases). CDR3 length equals 14 residues. Looked up from germline, CDR1 is SEHNR and CDR2 is FQNEAQ (reference sequence). V lost 5 bases to trimming and J lost 2 bases, with 9 bases between them. The CDR3 nucleotides are TGTGCCAGCAGCGGGGCCCCCAACACCGGGGAGCTGTTTTTT. As protein: CASSGAPNTGELFF. The full variable domain, rest sourced from reference TRBV7-9 and TRBJ2-2, is DTGVSQNPRHKITKRGQNVTFRCDPISEHNRLYWYRQTLGQGPEFLTYFQNEAQLEKSRLLSDRFSAERPKGSFSTLEIQRTEQGDSAMYLCASSGAPNTGELFFGEGSRLTVL.

The chain links TRBV6-1 to TRBJ1-5; D is unclear. This CDR3 contains 14 residues. Germline V lookup: CDR1 MNHNS, CDR2 SASEGT. The V and J ends lost 2 bases and 7 bases respectively, with 12 bases between them. The CDR3 region is CASSEMFGSQPQHF. The CDR3 DNA sequence: TGTGCCAGCAGTGAAATGTTCGGGAGCCAGCCCCAGCATTTT.

The sample holds a few counts of this clonotype. The rearrangement joins TRBV7-6 to TRBJ2-7; D gene uncertain. In germline, CDR1 is SGHVS, CDR2 FNYEAQ. The V end lost 5 bases, the J end lost 6 bases, and 17 bases lay between the germline ends. The CDR3 is 14 residues long. The CDR3 is CASSDTGSLSEQYF. In DNA form, the CDR3 reads TGTGCCAGCAGCGATACCGGGTCCCTGAGCGAGCAGTACTTC.

This clonotype was observed a handful of times. J is TRBJ2-3 and V is TRBV7-6, with D tentatively TRBD1 (6 bases). The CDR3 is 15 residues long. Trimming cost V 4 bases and J 0 bases, with 11 bases left between them. Per germline, CDR1 SGHVS and CDR2 FNYEAQ. The CDR3 DNA is TGTGCCAGCAGCTCGGACAGCGCTAGCACAGATACGCAGTATTTT. This codes for CASSSDSASTDTQYF. The whole variable domain, filled in from reference TRBV7-6 and TRBJ2-3, reads GAGVSQSPRYKVTKRGQDVALRCDPISGHVSLYWYRQALGQGPEFLTYFNYEAQQDKSGLPNDRFSAERPEGSISTLTIQRTEQRDSAMYRCASSSDSASTDTQYFGPGTRLTVL.

This clonotype was observed many times. The genes are TRBV7-8 and TRBJ1-2; 7 bases align to TRBD1. V dropped 1 base and J dropped 6; count of bases not matched to a gene: 2. CDR3 length: 13 amino acids. CDR1 is SGHVS, CDR2 FQNEAQ, per germline. The CDR3 nucleotides read TGTGCCAGCAGCTTAGAGGGGGCAGATGGCTACACCTTC. As protein: CASSLEGADGYTF.

This clonotype was detected only a few times. The chain is built from TRBV6-1 and TRBJ1-5; D gene uncertain. There are 14 residues in the CDR3. Trimming left V 5 bases short and J 4 bases short, with 12 bases between. Per germline, CDR1 MNHNS and CDR2 SASEGT. The CDR3 DNA is TGTGCCAGCAGTTTTCGAGGGCCAAATCAGCCCCAGCATTTT. Its protein is CASSFRGPNQPQHF.

This clonotype has a handful of counts. The chain has TRBV7-6 and TRBJ2-2; 8 nucleotides line up with TRBD2. With 8 bases clipped from V and 3 bases from J, the junction kept 5 bases outside the gene matches. Germline V lookup: CDR1 SGHVS, CDR2 FNYEAQ. This CDR3 is built from 14 residues. The CDR3 DNA reads TGTGCCAGCGAGCCGCGGGGGGACACCGGGGAGCTGTTTTTT. Translating it yields CASEPRGDTGELFF.

This clonotype was detected ten times or more. The chain joins TRBV6-1 to TRBJ2-1, with D possibly matching TRBD2 (6 bases). CDR1 MNHNS and CDR2 SASEGT come from the germline V gene. The CDR3 has 15 residues. Trimming removed 2 bases from V and 6 bases from J, with 14 bases in between. The CDR3 DNA sequence: TGTGCCAGCAGTGAAAGCCAGGGAGGAAGCAATGAGCAGTTCTTC. Encoded protein: CASSESQGGSNEQFF.